Shown below are 19 T cell receptor beta chains from a single sample sequenced in a study of cytomegalovirus exposure and HLA in healthy donors. PCR involved 60 Vbeta and 13 Jbeta primers. Generated by immunoSEQ multiplex PCR, the TCRdb table keeps only in-frame clones and is missing some. In all, the sample yields more than 75,000 clones. The sequenced material came from PBMCs. The origin of the receptors is a man aged 45-65 years in good health and CMV-seropositive.

The gene calls are TRBV14 and TRBJ2-6, with a possible D match to TRBD1 (5 bases). The CDR3 length is 16 residues. Looked up from germline, CDR1 is SGHDN and CDR2 is FVKESK. The ends were cut back, 0 bases at V and 2 bases at J, with 8 bases in the middle. The CDR3 DNA reads as TGTGCCAGCAGCCAAGAAGGGGCTCCTGGGGCCAACGTCCTGACTTTC. Its protein product is CASSQEGAPGANVLTF.

This chain links TRBV4-3 with TRBJ1-1; TRBD1 is a possible D gene (6 bases). In germline, CDR1 is LGHNA, CDR2 YSLEER. Trimming left V 0 bases short and J 8 bases short, with 10 bases between. The CDR3 consists of 13 residues. The CDR3 here is CASSQDRGGEAFF. The CDR3 DNA reads TGCGCCAGCAGCCAAGATCGGGGGGGCGAAGCTTTCTTT.

This chain uses TRBV28 with TRBJ2-7; 7 bases are shared with TRBD1. The germline V gene has CDR1 MDHEN and CDR2 SYDVKM. This CDR3 region has 15 residues. The V gene end was trimmed by 6 bases and the J gene end by 2 bases; junction bases not matched to a gene: 10. CDR3 sequence: CASSLTGDYPYEQYF. Written as DNA, the CDR3 is TGTGCCAGCAGCCTTACAGGGGATTATCCCTACGAGCAGTACTTC.

The gene calls are TRBV4-1 and TRBJ1-3, with 7 bases identical to TRBD1. The CDR3 covers 15 residues. From germline, CDR1 is MGHRA and CDR2 YSYEKL. V dropped 4 bases and J dropped 2; count of bases not matched to a gene: 5. The CDR3 protein is CASSLGQAAGNTIYF. The CDR3 DNA reads TGCGCCAGCAGCCTCGGACAGGCGGCTGGAAACACCATATATTTT.

This chain joins TRBV6-1 and TRBJ2-3, with TRBD2 identical over 15 bases. From germline, CDR1 is MNHNS and CDR2 SASEGT. The CDR3 is 18 amino acids. V trimming: 1 base; J trimming: 6 bases; junction bases outside the gene matches: 8. CDR3 protein: CASSEELGLAGGRDTQYF. The DNA for the CDR3 is TGTGCCAGCAGTGAAGAATTAGGACTAGCGGGAGGGAGGGATACGCAGTATTTT.

The V and J genes are TRBV2 and TRBJ1-2; a possible D gene is TRBD1 (6 bases). The germline V gene encodes CDR1 SNHLY and CDR2 FYNNEI. The CDR3 totals 15 residues. Trimming stripped 6 bases from V and 4 bases from J, with 18 bases between. The CDR3 DNA reads TGTGCCAGCAGCCCAGGAGACGGACAGCGCTATGGCTACACCTTC. Translation: CASSPGDGQRYGYTF. Full variable domain (rest looked up from reference TRBV2 and TRBJ1-2): EPEVTQTPSHQVTQMGQEVILRCVPISNHLYFYWYRQILGQKVEFLVSFYNNEISEKSEIFDDQFSVERPDGSNFTLKIRSTKLEDSAMYFCASSPGDGQRYGYTFGSGTRLTVV.

The CDR3 here is CASSPGDYSYEQYV. Written as DNA, the CDR3 is TGTGCCAGCTCACCTGGCGACTACTCCTACGAGCAGTACGTC. The chain joins TRBV18 to TRBJ2-7; perhaps TRBD2 as D (5 bases). Trimming cost V 3 bases and J 0 bases, with 9 bases left between them. The CDR3 covers 14 residues. Germline V gene lookup returns CDR1 KGHSH and CDR2 LQKENI.

This chain uses TRBV4-3 with TRBJ2-7, with 8 bases matching TRBD2. The V gene's germline CDR1 is LGHNA and CDR2 YSLEER. V shed 6 bases and J 1 base; nucleotides not matched to a gene: 11. The CDR3 sequence is 16 residues long. The CDR3 DNA follows: TGCGCCAGCAGGCCTACTAGGCTAGCGGGTTCCTACGAGCAGTACTTC. It is translated as CASRPTRLAGSYEQYF.

The chain combines TRBV7-2 with TRBJ1-1; possible D gene TRBD1, 6 bases. This CDR3 spans 15 amino acids. CDR1 and CDR2 from the germline V gene are SGHTA and FQGNSA. The germline V and J ends were trimmed by 5 bases and 7 bases, with 20 bases remaining between them. The CDR3 nucleotides are TGTGCCAGCAGCCCTCAATCAGGGGCCCCTCGTGAAGCTTTCTTT. Translated, it gives CASSPQSGAPREAFF.

The chain couples TRBV7-8 to TRBJ2-3; D is perhaps TRBD1 or TRBD2 (7 bases each). Germline CDR1 is SGHVS and CDR2 is FQNEAQ. Trimming took 10 bases from V and 2 from J, leaving 19 bases between them. CDR3 length: 15 amino acids. The CDR3 region is CATRGGRLATDTQYF. CDR3 bases: TGTGCCACCAGGGGGGGGCGCTTGGCCACAGATACGCAGTATTTT.

To note about this clone: Its ends do not fully match the called genes, so a read error is possible. The rearrangement links TRBV7-7 to TRBJ2-2, with D unresolved. The CDR3 loop spans 16 amino acids. Germline CDR1 SSHAT, CDR2 FNYEAQ (reference sequence). CDR3 in amino acids: CASSLSPAQNTGELFF. The CDR3 DNA is TGTGCTAGCAGCTTGTCTCCCGCGCAGAACACCGGGGAGCTGTTTTTT.

This chain joins TRBV4-2 and TRBJ2-5, with D uncertain. The J call may be faulty, since TRBJ2-7 better matches the DNA end. The CDR3 covers 17 residues. The V gene's germline CDR1 is LGHNA and CDR2 YNFKEQ. The CDR3 here is CASSQGIASISSYEQYF. CDR3 DNA: TGTGCCAGCAGCCAAGGAATCGCATCGATTAGCTCCTACGAGCAGTACTTC.

About this clone: Within the sample, other DNA sequences also encode this same CDR3. The chain joins TRBV25-1 to TRBJ2-7; D is ambiguous. With 3 bases removed from V and 1 base from J, the gap between germline ends came to 4 bases. CDR3 length: 12 amino acids. Germline V gene lookup returns CDR1 MGHDK and CDR2 SYGVNS. The CDR3 here is CASSDPSYEQYF. The CDR3 DNA sequence: TGTGCCAGCAGTGACCCATCCTACGAGCAGTACTTC.

The CDR3 nucleotides are TGTGCCAGCAGTCCTCTACAGGGTAGGGCTGAAGCTTTCTTT. It specifies CASSPLQGRAEAFF. The J gene is TRBJ1-1, the V gene TRBV6-5, with a tentative D call TRBD1 (6 bases). The CDR3 has 14 amino acids. The V and J ends lost 5 bases and 6 bases respectively, with 16 bases between them. Germline lookup yields CDR1 MNHEY and CDR2 SVGAGI.

The chain has TRBV6-5 and TRBJ2-7, with D possibly TRBD2 on 6 matching bases. The germline CDR1 and CDR2 sequences are MNHEY and SVGAGI. V dropped 7 bases and J dropped 2 bases, with 15 bases sitting between them. There are 14 residues in the CDR3. The CDR3 DNA sequence: TGTGCCAGCACTTCCTCTAGGGAGGCCTACGAGCAGTACTTC. Its protein is CASTSSREAYEQYF.

V is TRBV6-5 and J is TRBJ2-7; D might be TRBD1 (6 bases). The CDR3 consists of 13 residues. From germline, CDR1 is MNHEY and CDR2 SVGAGI. Trimming stripped 6 bases from V and 2 bases from J, with 11 bases between. CDR3: CASSPQGPYEQYF. The DNA for the CDR3 is TGTGCCAGCAGCCCACAGGGTCCCTACGAGCAGTACTTC.

This chain joins TRBV18 and TRBJ2-5; 7 bases map to TRBD2. V lost 3 bases, J lost 5 bases, and 9 bases stayed unmatched. The CDR3 has 15 amino acids. From germline, CDR1 is KGHSH and CDR2 LQKENI. CDR3 protein: CASSPDGEGQETQYF. The CDR3 DNA follows: TGTGCCAGCTCACCCGACGGGGAGGGTCAGGAGACCCAGTACTTC.

The V gene is TRBV9, the J gene TRBJ2-6; 8 nucleotides agree with TRBD2. V lost 4 bases and J lost 1; bases outside the gene matches: 4. This CDR3 spans 16 amino acids. The germline V gene has CDR1 SGDLS and CDR2 YYNGEE. CDR3 loop: CASSTGGGSGANVLTF. The DNA of the CDR3 is TGTGCCAGCAGCACCGGGGGGGGTTCTGGGGCCAACGTCCTGACTTTC.

V is TRBV11-3 and J is TRBJ1-1; D ambiguous. Germline assignment: CDR1 SGHNT and CDR2 YENEEA. CDR3 length: 14 amino acids. V lost 3 bases and J lost 6, with 14 bases in between. CDR3 residues: CASSFDGWAAEAFF. CDR3 DNA sequence: TGTGCCAGCAGCTTCGACGGATGGGCCGCTGAAGCTTTCTTT. The full variable domain, rest sourced from reference TRBV11-3 and TRBJ1-1, is EAGVVQSPRYKIIEKKQPVAFWCNPISGHNTLYWYLQNLGQGPELLIRYENEEAVDDSQLPKDRFSAERLKGVDSTLKIQPAELGDSAVYLCASSFDGWAAEAFFGQGTRLTVV.